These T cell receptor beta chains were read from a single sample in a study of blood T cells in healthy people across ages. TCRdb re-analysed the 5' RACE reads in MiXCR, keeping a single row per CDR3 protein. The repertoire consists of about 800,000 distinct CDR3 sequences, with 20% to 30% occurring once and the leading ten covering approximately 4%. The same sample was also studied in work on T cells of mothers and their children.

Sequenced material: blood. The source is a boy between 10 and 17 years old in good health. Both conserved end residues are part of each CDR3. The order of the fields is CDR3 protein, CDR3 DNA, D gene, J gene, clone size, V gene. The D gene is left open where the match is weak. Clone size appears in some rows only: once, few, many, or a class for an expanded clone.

CDR3: CASSLSPPGEIQGEQYF; DNA: TGTGCCAGCAGTTTATCCCCCCCGGGGGAGATTCAAGGCGAGCAGTACTTC; D: .; J: TRBJ2-7; size: .; V: TRBV28
CDR3: CASSRRSQETQYF; DNA: TGTGCCAGCAGCAGGAGGAGCCAAGAGACCCAGTACTTC; D: .; J: TRBJ2-5; size: .; V: TRBV11-2
CDR3: CASSLTRRVYEQYF; DNA: TGTGCCAGCAGTTTGACACGGCGTGTATACGAGCAGTACTTC; D: .; J: TRBJ2-7; size: few; V: TRBV6-2/TRBV6-3
CDR3: CASSDLGSGKSYEQYF; DNA: TGTGCCAGTAGTGACTTGGGATCTGGGAAGAGCTACGAGCAGTACTTC; D: .; J: TRBJ2-7; size: few; V: TRBV19
CDR3: CASSLAGLETQYF; DNA: TGTGCCAGCAGCTTAGCAGGGTTAGAGACCCAGTACTTC; D: .; J: TRBJ2-5; size: many; V: TRBV12-3/TRBV12-4
CDR3: CASSLFGEDTQYF; DNA: TGTGCCAGCAGCTTATTCGGGGAAGATACGCAGTATTTT; D: .; J: TRBJ2-3; size: few; V: TRBV7-2
CDR3: CSASFNQAGYSGNTIYF; DNA: TGCAGTGCTAGTTTCAATCAAGCAGGCTACTCTGGAAACACCATATATTTT; D: .; J: TRBJ1-3; size: few; V: TRBV29-1
CDR3: CSASLGGANQPQHF; DNA: TGCAGTGCTAGTTTAGGGGGGGCGAATCAGCCCCAGCATTTT; D: .; J: TRBJ1-5; size: .; V: TRBV20-1
CDR3: CASSFGLAGGNEQFF; DNA: TGTGCCAGCAGTTTTGGACTAGCGGGAGGTAATGAGCAGTTCTTC; D: TRBD2; J: TRBJ2-1; size: many; V: TRBV27
CDR3: CASSQDGASGSAQYF; DNA: TGCGCCAGCAGCCAAGACGGGGCTAGCGGGAGTGCCCAGTACTTC; D: TRBD2; J: TRBJ2-4; size: .; V: TRBV4-3
CDR3: CASRGLGGLHEQYF; DNA: TGTGCCAGCCGTGGGCTAGGGGGGCTGCACGAGCAGTACTTC; D: .; J: TRBJ2-7; size: few; V: TRBV28
CDR3: CASSSPAKQGPYNEQFF; DNA: TGTGCCAGCAGTTCCCCGGCCAAGCAGGGCCCCTACAATGAGCAGTTCTTC; D: .; J: TRBJ2-1; size: .; V: TRBV27
CDR3: CATQSSGTSTDTQYF; DNA: TGTGCCACGCAGAGTAGCGGTACTAGCACAGATACGCAGTATTTT; D: .; J: TRBJ2-3; size: .; V: TRBV2
CDR3: CASSVGTDPRELFF; DNA: TGCGCCAGCAGCGTGGGGACAGATCCTCGGGAGCTGTTTTTT; D: TRBD1; J: TRBJ2-2; size: .; V: TRBV5-1
CDR3: CSVSLFQGSEAFF; DNA: TGCAGCGTCTCGCTATTTCAGGGGTCTGAAGCTTTCTTT; D: .; J: TRBJ1-1; size: .; V: TRBV29-1
CDR3: CASSLVQPRLAKNIQYF; DNA: TGTGCCAGCAGCTTAGTGCAGCCCAGACTGGCCAAAAACATTCAGTACTTC; D: .; J: TRBJ2-4; size: .; V: TRBV7-9
CDR3: CASSLSPKGQETQYF; DNA: TGTGCCAGCAGCTTATCCCCCAAGGGGCAAGAGACCCAGTACTTC; D: .; J: TRBJ2-5; size: few; V: TRBV7-2
CDR3: CASSGTGASSYNEQFF; DNA: TGTGCCAGCAGCGGGACAGGAGCTAGCTCCTACAATGAGCAGTTCTTC; D: TRBD1; J: TRBJ2-1; size: .; V: TRBV25-1
CDR3: CATSDTGTVGEQYF; DNA: TGTGCCACCAGTGACACCGGGACAGTAGGCGAGCAGTACTTC; D: TRBD1; J: TRBJ2-7; size: few; V: TRBV24-1
CDR3: CATSREGENSPLHF; DNA: TGTGCCACCAGCAGAGAGGGCGAGAATTCACCCCTCCACTTT; D: .; J: TRBJ1-6; size: .; V: TRBV15
CDR3: CASSRGIQETQYF; DNA: TGTGCCAGCTCAAGGGGAATTCAAGAGACCCAGTACTTC; D: .; J: TRBJ2-5; size: few; V: TRBV18
CDR3: CATSREDAGELFF; DNA: TGTGCCACCAGCAGAGAGGACGCCGGGGAGCTGTTTTTT; D: .; J: TRBJ2-2; size: .; V: TRBV15
CDR3: CAISDEGDEQFF; DNA: TGTGCCATCAGTGATGAAGGCGATGAGCAGTTCTTC; D: .; J: TRBJ2-1; size: .; V: TRBV10-3
CDR3: CASSFYGTGRPSYEQYF; DNA: TGCGCCAGCAGCTTCTACGGGACAGGGAGGCCTTCCTACGAGCAGTACTTC; D: TRBD1; J: TRBJ2-7; size: few; V: TRBV5-1
CDR3: CASSEFPGSNYGYTF; DNA: TGTGCCAGCAGTGAATTCCCTGGCAGTAACTATGGCTACACCTTC; D: .; J: TRBJ1-2; size: .; V: TRBV6-1
CDR3: CASSSGSLTPYEQYF; DNA: TGTGCCAGCAGTTCCGGGTCCTTGACACCCTACGAGCAGTACTTC; D: .; J: TRBJ2-7; size: .; V: TRBV25-1
CDR3: CASSYPLISSGNSYEQYF; DNA: TGTGCCAGCAGTTACCCGCTGATATCTAGCGGCAACTCCTACGAGCAGTACTTC; D: TRBD2; J: TRBJ2-7; size: once; V: TRBV28
CDR3: CASSRSTGQGSYEQYF; DNA: TGCGCCAGCAGCCGATCTACGGGACAGGGCTCCTACGAGCAGTACTTC; D: TRBD1; J: TRBJ2-7; size: few; V: TRBV4-1
CDR3: CASSQGPGRYNEQFF; DNA: TGTGCCAGCAGCCAAGGACCCGGGAGATACAATGAGCAGTTCTTC; D: .; J: TRBJ2-1; size: once; V: TRBV3-1
CDR3: CASGSGQTSNQPQHF; DNA: TGTGCCAGCGGGAGTGGACAGACTAGCAATCAGCCCCAGCATTTT; D: .; J: TRBJ1-5; size: few; V: TRBV25-1
CDR3: CASSLRTGGLGQETQYF; DNA: TGTGCCAGCAGCTTAAGAACAGGGGGCTTAGGGCAAGAGACCCAGTACTTC; D: TRBD1; J: TRBJ2-5; size: few; V: TRBV7-2
CDR3: CSARDRGNNEQFF; DNA: TGCAGTGCTAGAGATCGGGGGAACAATGAGCAGTTCTTC; D: .; J: TRBJ2-1; size: few; V: TRBV20-1
CDR3: CASSVSDTGELFF; DNA: TGTGCCAGCAGTGTATCAGACACCGGGGAGCTGTTTTTT; D: .; J: TRBJ2-2; size: few; V: TRBV6-1
CDR3: CASSPQGAHNYGYTF; DNA: TGTGCCAGCAGCCCCCAGGGGGCCCATAACTATGGCTACACCTTC; D: TRBD1; J: TRBJ1-2; size: few; V: TRBV7-9
CDR3: CASSTDGGGETQYF; DNA: TGTGCCAGCAGTACAGACGGGGGCGGAGAGACCCAGTACTTC; D: .; J: TRBJ2-5; size: few; V: TRBV28
CDR3: CSAGGDRVYEQYF; DNA: TGCAGTGCCGGAGGGGACAGAGTCTACGAGCAGTACTTC; D: .; J: TRBJ2-7; size: .; V: TRBV20-1
CDR3: CASSLTGLGYTF; DNA: TGTGCCAGCAGCTTGACAGGCCTTGGCTACACCTTC; D: .; J: TRBJ1-2; size: .; V: TRBV7-2
CDR3: CASSLSPNGYTF; DNA: TGTGCCAGCAGCCTTAGTCCAAATGGCTACACCTTC; D: .; J: TRBJ1-2; size: .; V: TRBV5-6
CDR3: CASSWRDGKNFQYF; DNA: TGTGCCAGCAGCTGGCGGGACGGCAAAAACTTTCAGTACTTC; D: .; J: TRBJ2-4; size: .; V: TRBV12-3/TRBV12-4
CDR3: CATSDGGTGELFF; DNA: TGTGCCACCAGTGATGGGGGGACCGGGGAGCTGTTTTTT; D: .; J: TRBJ2-2; size: .; V: TRBV24-1
CDR3: CASSSPTVMKPEAFF; DNA: TGTGCCAGCAGCTCCCCGACAGTCATGAAACCTGAAGCTTTCTTT; D: .; J: TRBJ1-1; size: few; V: TRBV7-9
CDR3: CASSLVGEDTQYF; DNA: TGTGCCAGCAGCTTAGTGGGGGAAGATACGCAGTATTTT; D: .; J: TRBJ2-3; size: many; V: TRBV7-6
CDR3: CATSDPGTGVYEQYF; DNA: TGTGCCACCAGTGACCCCGGGACTGGGGTTTACGAGCAGTACTTC; D: .; J: TRBJ2-7; size: few; V: TRBV24-1
CDR3: CSAIPGLAGEVMSETQYF; DNA: TGCAGTGCCATACCGGGACTAGCGGGAGAGGTTATGAGCGAGACCCAGTACTTC; D: TRBD2; J: TRBJ2-5; size: .; V: TRBV20-1
CDR3: CASRSTGHETQYF; DNA: TGTGCCAGCAGGTCCACGGGGCACGAGACCCAGTACTTC; D: .; J: TRBJ2-5; size: few; V: TRBV6-5
CDR3: CASSLTWGNTGELFF; DNA: TGTGCCAGCAGCTTAACGTGGGGGAACACCGGGGAGCTGTTTTTT; D: .; J: TRBJ2-2; size: few; V: TRBV7-3
CDR3: CASSLVQGPYEQYF; DNA: TGTGCCAGCAGCTTAGTACAGGGACCCTACGAGCAGTACTTC; D: .; J: TRBJ2-7; size: few; V: TRBV7-9
CDR3: CASSHPGSRTNTGELFF; DNA: TGCGCCAGCAGCCACCCAGGGTCCAGGACCAACACCGGGGAGCTGTTTTTT; D: .; J: TRBJ2-2; size: few; V: TRBV4-3
CDR3: CASELTGGSVEQYF; DNA: TGTGCCAGCGAATTGACAGGGGGATCGGTCGAGCAGTACTTC; D: TRBD1; J: TRBJ2-7; size: .; V: TRBV28
CDR3: CSATLTGGYEQYF; DNA: TGCAGTGCTACTCTCACAGGGGGCTACGAGCAGTACTTC; D: TRBD1; J: TRBJ2-7; size: .; V: TRBV20-1
CDR3: CSASGTGGIYGYTF; DNA: TGCAGTGCTAGCGGAACAGGGGGTATCTATGGCTACACCTTC; D: TRBD1; J: TRBJ1-2; size: few; V: TRBV20-1
CDR3: CSARDSPFGGTDTQYF; DNA: TGCAGTGCTAGAGATTCTCCCTTTGGGGGCACAGATACGCAGTATTTT; D: .; J: TRBJ2-3; size: few; V: TRBV20-1
CDR3: CASSQERQGATEAFF; DNA: TGCGCCAGCAGCCAAGAACGGCAGGGGGCTACTGAAGCTTTCTTT; D: TRBD1; J: TRBJ1-1; size: .; V: TRBV4-3
CDR3: CASSTNRDLNTEAFF; DNA: TGTGCCAGTAGTACAAACAGGGACTTGAACACTGAAGCTTTCTTT; D: .; J: TRBJ1-1; size: few; V: TRBV19
CDR3: CAALGLHEQYF; DNA: TGTGCCGCCTTGGGGCTCCACGAGCAGTACTTC; D: .; J: TRBJ2-7; size: .; V: TRBV28
CDR3: CASTQDGEQFF; DNA: TGTGCCAGCACCCAAGATGGGGAGCAGTTCTTC; D: .; J: TRBJ2-1; size: few; V: TRBV12-3/TRBV12-4
CDR3: CASSLSTNTGELFF; DNA: TGTGCCAGCAGTTTATCTACGAACACCGGGGAGCTGTTTTTT; D: .; J: TRBJ2-2; size: few; V: TRBV28
CDR3: CASSYYRDRHYEQYF; DNA: TGTGCCAGCAGTTACTACCGGGACAGACACTACGAGCAGTACTTC; D: TRBD1; J: TRBJ2-7; size: few; V: TRBV6-6
CDR3: CASSLDANTEAFF; DNA: TGTGCCAGCAGCTTAGACGCGAACACTGAAGCTTTCTTT; D: .; J: TRBJ1-1; size: few; V: TRBV7-2
CDR3: CSVGGQGIESETQYF; DNA: TGCAGCGTGGGGGGACAGGGGATTGAATCAGAGACCCAGTACTTC; D: TRBD1; J: TRBJ2-5; size: .; V: TRBV29-1